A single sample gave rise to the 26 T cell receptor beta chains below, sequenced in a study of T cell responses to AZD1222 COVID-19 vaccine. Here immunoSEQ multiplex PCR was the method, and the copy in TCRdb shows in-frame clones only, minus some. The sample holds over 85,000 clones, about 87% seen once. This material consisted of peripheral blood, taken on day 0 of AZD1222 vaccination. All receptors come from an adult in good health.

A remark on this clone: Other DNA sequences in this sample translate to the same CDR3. This CDR3 reads CASSVQGGYTEAFF. DNA for the CDR3: TGTGCCAGCAGCGTCCAGGGGGGCTACACTGAAGCTTTCTTT. This sequence joins TRBV9 and TRBJ1-1, with TRBD1 identical over 7 bases. Looked up from germline, CDR1 is SGDLS and CDR2 is YYNGEE. The CDR3 has 14 amino acids. The trim removed 2 bases at V and 3 bases at J, leaving 4 bases unmatched.

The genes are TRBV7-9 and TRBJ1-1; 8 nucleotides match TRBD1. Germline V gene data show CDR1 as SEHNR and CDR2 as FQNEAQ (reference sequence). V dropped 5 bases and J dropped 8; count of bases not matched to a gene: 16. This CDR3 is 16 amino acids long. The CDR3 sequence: CASSLALAGTGAEAFF. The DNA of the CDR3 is TGTGCCAGCAGCCTCGCACTTGCCGGGACAGGAGCCGAAGCTTTCTTT.

The DNA of the CDR3 is TGTGCCAGCAGTCCCCCAGGGGCGCCGGGTATGGAGAACACTGAAGCTTTCTTT. It encodes CASSPPGAPGMENTEAFF. The V and J genes are TRBV27 and TRBJ1-1, with D tentatively TRBD1 (6 bases). The germline CDR1 and CDR2 sequences are MNHEY and SMNVEV (reference sequence). The CDR3 loop spans 18 amino acids. The V end was cut by 5 bases, the J end by 1 base, with 23 bases between.

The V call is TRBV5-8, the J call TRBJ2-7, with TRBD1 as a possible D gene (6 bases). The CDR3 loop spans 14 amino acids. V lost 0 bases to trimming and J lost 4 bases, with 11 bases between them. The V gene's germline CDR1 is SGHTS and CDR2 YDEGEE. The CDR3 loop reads CASSLGQAYYEQYF. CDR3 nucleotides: TGTGCCAGCAGCTTGGGACAGGCGTATTACGAGCAGTACTTC. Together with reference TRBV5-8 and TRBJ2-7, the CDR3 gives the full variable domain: EAGVTQSPTHLIKTRGQQATLRCSPISGHTSVYWYQQALGLGLQFLLWYDEGEERNRGNFPPRFSGRQFPNYSSELNVNALELEDSALYLCASSLGQAYYEQYFGPGTRLTVT.

CDR3 in amino acids: CASSYSWGQLNSPLHF. Here the CDR3 DNA reads TGTGCCAGCAGTTACTCTTGGGGGCAACTTAATTCACCCCTCCACTTT. This chain connects TRBV6-5 to TRBJ1-6, with D possibly matching TRBD1 (6 bases). V was shortened by 0 bases and J by 6 bases, with 12 bases between the two germline ends. This CDR3 comprises 16 residues. Germline-derived CDR1 and CDR2 are MNHEY and SVGAGI.

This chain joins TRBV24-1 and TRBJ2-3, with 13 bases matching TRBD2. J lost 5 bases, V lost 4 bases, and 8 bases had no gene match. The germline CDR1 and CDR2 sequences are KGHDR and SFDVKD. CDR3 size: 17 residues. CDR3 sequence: CATSDPLAGGDLDTQYF. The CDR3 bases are TGTGCCACCAGTGACCCACTAGCGGGGGGGGATCTAGATACGCAGTATTTT.

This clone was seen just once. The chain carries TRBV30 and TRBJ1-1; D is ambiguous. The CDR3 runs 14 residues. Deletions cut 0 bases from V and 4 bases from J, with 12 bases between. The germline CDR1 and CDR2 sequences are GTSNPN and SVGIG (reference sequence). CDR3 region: CAWSVRGVGTEAFF. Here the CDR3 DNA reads TGTGCCTGGAGTGTACGTGGGGTTGGCACTGAAGCTTTCTTT.

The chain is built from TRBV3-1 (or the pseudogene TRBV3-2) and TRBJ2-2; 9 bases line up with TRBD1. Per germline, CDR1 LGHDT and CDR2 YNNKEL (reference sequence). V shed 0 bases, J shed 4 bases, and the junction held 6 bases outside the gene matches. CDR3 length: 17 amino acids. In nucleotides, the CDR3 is TGTGCCAGCAGCCAAGACTCGGTGGACAGGGGCACCGGGGAGCTGTTTTTT. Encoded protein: CASSQDSVDRGTGELFF.

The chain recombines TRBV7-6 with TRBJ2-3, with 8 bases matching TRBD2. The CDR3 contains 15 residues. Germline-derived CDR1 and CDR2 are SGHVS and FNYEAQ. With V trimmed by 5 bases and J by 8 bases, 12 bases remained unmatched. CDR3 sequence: CASSPGGGGPGTQYF. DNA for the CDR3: TGTGCCAGCAGCCCCGGGGGCGGGGGGCCGGGTACGCAGTATTTT.

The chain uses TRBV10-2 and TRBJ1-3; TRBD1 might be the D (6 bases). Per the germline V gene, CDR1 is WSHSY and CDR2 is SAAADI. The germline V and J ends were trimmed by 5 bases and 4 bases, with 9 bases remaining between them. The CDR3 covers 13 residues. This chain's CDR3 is CASSTGSGNTIYF. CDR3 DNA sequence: TGCGCCAGCAGTACAGGGTCCGGAAACACCATATATTTT.

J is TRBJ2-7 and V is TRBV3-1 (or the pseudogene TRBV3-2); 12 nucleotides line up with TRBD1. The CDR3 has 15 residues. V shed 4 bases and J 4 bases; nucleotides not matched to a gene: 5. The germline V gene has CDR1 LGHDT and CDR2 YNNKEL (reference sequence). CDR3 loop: CASSRGTGGIYEQYF. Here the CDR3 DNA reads TGTGCCAGCAGCCGGGGGACAGGGGGCATTTACGAGCAGTACTTC.

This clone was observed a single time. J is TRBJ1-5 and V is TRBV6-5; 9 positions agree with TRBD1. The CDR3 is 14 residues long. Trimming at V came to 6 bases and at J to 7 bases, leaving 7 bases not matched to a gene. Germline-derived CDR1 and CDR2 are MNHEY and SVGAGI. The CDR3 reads CASSGDRANQPQHF. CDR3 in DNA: TGTGCCAGCAGCGGGGACAGGGCCAACCAGCCCCAGCATTTT.

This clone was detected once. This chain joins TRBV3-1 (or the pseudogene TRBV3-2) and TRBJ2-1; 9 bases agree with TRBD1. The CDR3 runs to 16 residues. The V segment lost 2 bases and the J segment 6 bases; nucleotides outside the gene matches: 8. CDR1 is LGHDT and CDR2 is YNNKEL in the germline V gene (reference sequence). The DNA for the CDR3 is TGTGCCAGCAGCCAACTGAGACAGGGGGAAGCCAATGAGCAGTTCTTC. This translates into CASSQLRQGEANEQFF.

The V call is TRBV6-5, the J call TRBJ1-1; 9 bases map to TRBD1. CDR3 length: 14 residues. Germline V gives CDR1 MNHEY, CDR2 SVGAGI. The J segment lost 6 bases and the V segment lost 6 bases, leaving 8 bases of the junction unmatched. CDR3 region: CASSPRDRVPEAFF. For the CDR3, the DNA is TGTGCCAGCAGCCCCCGGGACAGGGTCCCTGAAGCTTTCTTT.

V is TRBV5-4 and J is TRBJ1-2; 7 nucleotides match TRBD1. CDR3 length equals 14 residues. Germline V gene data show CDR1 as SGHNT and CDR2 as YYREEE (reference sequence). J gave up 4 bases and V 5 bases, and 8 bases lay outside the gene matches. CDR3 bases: TGTGCCAGCAGTTCCGGGACAGAAGTCTATGGCTACACCTTC. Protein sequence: CASSSGTEVYGYTF.

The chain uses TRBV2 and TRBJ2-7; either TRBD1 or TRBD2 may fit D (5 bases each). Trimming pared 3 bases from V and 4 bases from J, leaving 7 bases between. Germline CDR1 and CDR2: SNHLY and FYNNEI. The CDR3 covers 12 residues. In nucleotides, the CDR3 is TGTGCCAGCAGTGATGAGGGGTACGAGCAGTACTTC. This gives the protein CASSDEGYEQYF.

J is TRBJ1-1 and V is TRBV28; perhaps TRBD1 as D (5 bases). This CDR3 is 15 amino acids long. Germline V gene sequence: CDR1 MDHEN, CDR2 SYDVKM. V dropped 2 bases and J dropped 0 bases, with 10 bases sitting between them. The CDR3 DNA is TGTGCCAGCAGTTTAACCGGGACGGTGAACACTGAAGCTTTCTTT. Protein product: CASSLTGTVNTEAFF.

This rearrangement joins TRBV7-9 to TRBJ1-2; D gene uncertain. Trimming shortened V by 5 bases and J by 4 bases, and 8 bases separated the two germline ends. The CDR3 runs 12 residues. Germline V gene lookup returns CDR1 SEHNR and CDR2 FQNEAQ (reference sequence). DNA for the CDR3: TGTGCCAGCAGCCGGACTTTCTATGGCTACACCTTC. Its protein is CASSRTFYGYTF.

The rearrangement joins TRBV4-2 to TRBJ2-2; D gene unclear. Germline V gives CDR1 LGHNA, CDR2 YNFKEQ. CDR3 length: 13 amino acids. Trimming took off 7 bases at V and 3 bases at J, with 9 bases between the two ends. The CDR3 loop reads CASNFGDTGELFF. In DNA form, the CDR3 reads TGTGCCAGCAATTTTGGGGACACCGGGGAGCTGTTTTTT.

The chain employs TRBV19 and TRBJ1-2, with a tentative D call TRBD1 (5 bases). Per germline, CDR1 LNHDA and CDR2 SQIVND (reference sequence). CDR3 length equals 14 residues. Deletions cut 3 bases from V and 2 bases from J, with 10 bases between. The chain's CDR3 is CASSMEGLNYGYTF. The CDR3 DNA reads TGTGCCAGTAGTATGGAGGGACTCAACTATGGCTACACCTTC.

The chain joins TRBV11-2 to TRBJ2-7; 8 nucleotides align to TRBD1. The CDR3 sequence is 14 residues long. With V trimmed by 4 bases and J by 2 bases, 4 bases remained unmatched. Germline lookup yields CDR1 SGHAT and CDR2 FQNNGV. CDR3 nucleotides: TGTGCCAGCAGCTCAAGACAGGGGCCCTACGAGCAGTACTTC. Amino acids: CASSSRQGPYEQYF.

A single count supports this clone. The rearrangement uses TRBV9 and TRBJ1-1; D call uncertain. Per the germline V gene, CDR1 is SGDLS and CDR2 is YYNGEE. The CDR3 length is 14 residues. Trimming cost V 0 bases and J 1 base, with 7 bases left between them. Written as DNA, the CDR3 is TGTGCCAGCAGCGTAGTATCGGGGAACACTGAAGCTTTCTTT. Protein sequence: CASSVVSGNTEAFF.

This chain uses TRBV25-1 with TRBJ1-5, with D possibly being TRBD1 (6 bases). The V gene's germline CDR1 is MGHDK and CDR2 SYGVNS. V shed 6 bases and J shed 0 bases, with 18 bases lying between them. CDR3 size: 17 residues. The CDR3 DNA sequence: TGTGCCAGCAGCGACGGAAGACAGGTAAATAGCAATCAGCCCCAGCATTTT. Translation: CASSDGRQVNSNQPQHF.

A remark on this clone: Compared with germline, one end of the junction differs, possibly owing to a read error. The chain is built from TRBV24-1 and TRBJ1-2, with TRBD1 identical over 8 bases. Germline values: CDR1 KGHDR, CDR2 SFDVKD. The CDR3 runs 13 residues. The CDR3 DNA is TGTGCCAGCAGTGAGACAGGGGTCTATGGCTACACCTTC. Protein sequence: CASSETGVYGYTF.

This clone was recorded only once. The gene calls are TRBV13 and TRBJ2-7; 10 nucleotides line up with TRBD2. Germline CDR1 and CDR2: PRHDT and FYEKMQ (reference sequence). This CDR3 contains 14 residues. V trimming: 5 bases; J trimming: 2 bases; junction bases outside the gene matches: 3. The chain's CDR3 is CASSQRGGPYEQYF. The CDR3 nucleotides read TGTGCCAGCAGCCAGCGGGGGGGGCCCTACGAGCAGTACTTC.

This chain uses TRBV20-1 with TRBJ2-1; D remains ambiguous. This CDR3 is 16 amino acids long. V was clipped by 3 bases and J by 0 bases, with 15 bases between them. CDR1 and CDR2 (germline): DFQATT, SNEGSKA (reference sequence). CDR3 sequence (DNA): TGCAGTGCTAGTGAATTAGGCGGAGCCTCCTACAATGAGCAGTTCTTC. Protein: CSASELGGASYNEQFF.